This T cell receptor (beta chain) originates from a study of T cells expressing NK-cell markers. Whole-study context: In sorted CD3+CD56+NKG2C+, CD3+CD56+NKG2C- and CD3+CD56-NKG2C+ T cells, TCR beta repertoires were obtained. The study sequenced eight donors, seven HCMV-seropositive and one seronegative. The study, taken as a whole, reports: Also leading the CD3+CD56-NKG2C+ fraction in a handful of donors were these clonotypes.

Note on this clonotype: No antigen is known for it.

TCRdb re-called the 5' RACE reads; one entry per CDR3 protein, DNA not given. Its listing shows about 460,000 distinct CDR3 sequences. CDR3 length equals 17 residues. Germline V gene data show CDR1 as DFQATT and CDR2 as SNEGSKA (reference sequence). The specimen sequenced was blood T cells: a sorted CD56 or NKG2C T cell subset, CD4+ or CD8+ T cells, or bulk PBMC T cells (not recorded which). The chain is built from TRBV20-1 and TRBJ2-4; TCRdb selects TRBD2, and the lack of DNA leaves this call unchecked. The clonotype was recovered from a woman in her fifties or sixties in good health. CDR3 protein: CSARARGLAGGRDIQYF.